Listed below are T cell receptor beta chains from one sample, sequenced in a study of T cell repertoires in cytomegalovirus infection. One entry per CDR3 protein results from TCRdb running MiXCR on the reads. The sample contains about 440,000 distinct CDR3 sequences, 25% to 40% of which appear only once. The sequenced material came from PBMCs. The receptors were gathered from a human donor in good health (CMV status not recorded). Some clones in this sample may be carry-over from other donors' samples. CDR3s include the opening cysteine and the closing phenylalanine or tryptophan. The D gene is left open where the match is weak. Expanded clones are given a class, and other clones once, few, many or no size at all.

d_call: NA
clone_size: NA
v_call: TRBV14
j_call: TRBJ1-6
cdr3_nt: TGTGCCAGCAGCCATAGGCCGGGACACAATTCACCCCTCCACTTT
cdr3_aa: CASSHRPGHNSPLHF

d_call: NA
clone_size: NA
v_call: TRBV5-8
j_call: TRBJ2-3
cdr3_nt: TGTGCCAGCAGGTCACAGGGAAGTGACACGCAGTATTTT
cdr3_aa: CASRSQGSDTQYF

d_call: TRBD2
clone_size: NA
v_call: TRBV5-1
j_call: TRBJ2-3
cdr3_nt: TGCGCCAGCACCCGTGGGGCTAGCGGATACACAGATACGCAGTATTTT
cdr3_aa: CASTRGASGYTDTQYF

d_call: NA
clone_size: NA
v_call: TRBV12-3/TRBV12-4
j_call: TRBJ1-5
cdr3_nt: TGTGCCAGCAGTTCACCCCATCAGCCCCAGCATTTT
cdr3_aa: CASSSPHQPQHF

d_call: NA
clone_size: few
v_call: TRBV18
j_call: TRBJ2-5
cdr3_nt: TGTGCCAGTCACGGAGAGACCCAGTACTTC
cdr3_aa: CASHGETQYF

d_call: NA
clone_size: once
v_call: TRBV12-3/TRBV12-4
j_call: TRBJ1-4
cdr3_nt: TGTGCCAGCAGTCCCTGGTTAGGGGGGGCAACTAAAGAAAAACTGTTTTTT
cdr3_aa: CASSPWLGGATKEKLFF

d_call: NA
clone_size: NA
v_call: TRBV12-3/TRBV12-4
j_call: TRBJ2-1
cdr3_nt: TGTGCCAGCAGTTTCTGGGGGCGGACAAACAATGAGCAGTTCTTC
cdr3_aa: CASSFWGRTNNEQFF

d_call: TRBD1
clone_size: NA
v_call: TRBV7-9
j_call: TRBJ2-3
cdr3_nt: TGTGCCAGCAGCTCCCCCTCAGGGGGCGGCACAGATACTCAGTCTTTT
cdr3_aa: CASSSPSGGGTDTQSF

d_call: NA
clone_size: few
v_call: TRBV6-5
j_call: TRBJ1-2
cdr3_nt: TGTGCCAGCAGTTACTCTGCAAGCTCTAACTATGGCTACACCTTC
cdr3_aa: CASSYSASSNYGYTF

d_call: TRBD1
clone_size: NA
v_call: TRBV7-6
j_call: TRBJ1-4
cdr3_nt: TGTGCCAGCAGCAAGAGCACGGGACAGAGCAATGAAAAACTGTTTTTT
cdr3_aa: CASSKSTGQSNEKLFF

d_call: TRBD2
clone_size: many
v_call: TRBV7-8
j_call: TRBJ2-7
cdr3_nt: TGTGCCAGCAGCTTAGGGGGACTAGCGGGGGTCCCTCACGAGCAGTACTTC
cdr3_aa: CASSLGGLAGVPHEQYF

d_call: NA
clone_size: many
v_call: TRBV7-2
j_call: TRBJ1-4
cdr3_nt: TGTGCCAGCAGCTTGCGGACACCCGCAACTAATGAAAAACTGTTTTTT
cdr3_aa: CASSLRTPATNEKLFF

d_call: TRBD1
clone_size: NA
v_call: TRBV18
j_call: TRBJ2-1
cdr3_nt: TGTGCCAGCTCCCCCGCCCGGACAGGGAACAATGAGCAGTTCTTC
cdr3_aa: CASSPARTGNNEQFF

d_call: NA
clone_size: few
v_call: TRBV3-1
j_call: TRBJ1-4
cdr3_nt: TGTGCCAGCAGCCATACGACGGACTCCGGTGAAAAACTGTTTTTT
cdr3_aa: CASSHTTDSGEKLFF

d_call: TRBD1
clone_size: few
v_call: TRBV28
j_call: TRBJ1-4
cdr3_nt: TGTGCCAGCAGTTTATGGGCAGGGGGCCCTCCCGATGAAAAACTGTTTTTT
cdr3_aa: CASSLWAGGPPDEKLFF

d_call: NA
clone_size: few
v_call: TRBV5-1
j_call: TRBJ1-1
cdr3_nt: TGCGCCAGCAGCGTTCCCGCGGCGAACACTGAAGCTTTCTTT
cdr3_aa: CASSVPAANTEAFF

d_call: NA
clone_size: NA
v_call: TRBV2
j_call: TRBJ1-3
cdr3_nt: TGTGCCAGCAGCGGAACCGCAGGGACGCGTGAGTCAAACTCTGGAAACACCATATATTTT
cdr3_aa: CASSGTAGTRESNSGNTIYF

d_call: NA
clone_size: NA
v_call: TRBV11-3
j_call: TRBJ2-3
cdr3_nt: TGTGCCAGCACCATGGGAGGGGGGGGCCTCGAAGATACGCAGTATTTT
cdr3_aa: CASTMGGGGLEDTQYF

d_call: NA
clone_size: NA
v_call: TRBV13
j_call: TRBJ1-2
cdr3_nt: TGTGCCAGCAGCCAAAGGAACCTGAGACAGGCAAACTATGGCTACACCTTC
cdr3_aa: CASSQRNLRQANYGYTF

d_call: TRBD1
clone_size: few
v_call: TRBV6-2/TRBV6-3
j_call: TRBJ2-5
cdr3_nt: TGTGCCAGCAGTTATGGGACAGGGGTGGAAGGGACCCAGTACTTC
cdr3_aa: CASSYGTGVEGTQYF

d_call: NA
clone_size: NA
v_call: TRBV10-2
j_call: TRBJ1-1
cdr3_nt: TGCGCCAGCACCGAAGAAGGCTCCCAGGGGAGGGGTGAAGCTTTCTTT
cdr3_aa: CASTEEGSQGRGEAFF

d_call: NA
clone_size: NA
v_call: TRBV14
j_call: TRBJ2-3
cdr3_nt: TGTGCCAGCAGCCCTCTTGTAGGGTTACAGGCAGGAGATACGCAGTATTTT
cdr3_aa: CASSPLVGLQAGDTQYF

d_call: TRBD2
clone_size: few
v_call: TRBV6-6
j_call: TRBJ2-5
cdr3_nt: TGTGCCAGCACCGAGCCCAGCTCAAGGTTGACTAGCGGGGGGGCCCCCAAGATTCGGGAGACCCAGTACTTC
cdr3_aa: CASTEPSSRLTSGGAPKIRETQYF

d_call: NA
clone_size: few
v_call: TRBV28
j_call: TRBJ2-7
cdr3_nt: TGTGCCAGCACGGCGGGACTCTACGAGCAGTACTTC
cdr3_aa: CASTAGLYEQYF

d_call: NA
clone_size: few
v_call: TRBV5-1
j_call: TRBJ1-2
cdr3_nt: TGCGCCAGCAGCTTAGGCACCCAGGATTACTATGGCTACACCTTC
cdr3_aa: CASSLGTQDYYGYTF

d_call: TRBD1
clone_size: NA
v_call: TRBV2
j_call: TRBJ2-5
cdr3_nt: TGTGCCAGCACTAAGGACAGGGCAAACCAAGAGACCCAGTACTTC
cdr3_aa: CASTKDRANQETQYF

d_call: TRBD1
clone_size: few
v_call: TRBV5-4
j_call: TRBJ2-7
cdr3_nt: TGTGCCAGCAGCCAGACAGGGATGTGGGAGCAGTACTTC
cdr3_aa: CASSQTGMWEQYF

d_call: NA
clone_size: few
v_call: TRBV6-5
j_call: TRBJ2-5
cdr3_nt: TGTGCCAGCAGTTACTCGGCAGGGTCGCAAGAGACCCAGTACTTC
cdr3_aa: CASSYSAGSQETQYF

d_call: NA
clone_size: NA
v_call: TRBV6-1
j_call: TRBJ2-7
cdr3_nt: TGTGCCAGCACCGCCCCGGGACAATTCTACGAGCAGTACTTC
cdr3_aa: CASTAPGQFYEQYF

d_call: NA
clone_size: NA
v_call: TRBV12-3/TRBV12-4
j_call: TRBJ1-6
cdr3_nt: TGTGCCAGCAGTTTAGACGGGAAGAGTTCACCCCTCCACTTT
cdr3_aa: CASSLDGKSSPLHF

d_call: NA
clone_size: few
v_call: TRBV6-6
j_call: TRBJ1-5
cdr3_nt: TGTGCCAGCAGTTACTCGGGCAGGAGAAGAAGCAATCAGCCCCAGCATTTT
cdr3_aa: CASSYSGRRRSNQPQHF

d_call: TRBD2
clone_size: NA
v_call: TRBV18
j_call: TRBJ2-7
cdr3_nt: TGTGCCAGCTCACCATTTGGGGCACTAGCGGGTTCCTACGAGCAGTACTTC
cdr3_aa: CASSPFGALAGSYEQYF

d_call: TRBD1
clone_size: few
v_call: TRBV6-5
j_call: TRBJ2-2
cdr3_nt: TGTGCCAGCAGTCACCCCCGGGGACAGGGCACCGGGGAGCTGTTTTTT
cdr3_aa: CASSHPRGQGTGELFF

d_call: NA
clone_size: many
v_call: TRBV6-2/TRBV6-3
j_call: TRBJ2-1
cdr3_nt: TGTGCCAGCAGTTACGAGACCCAACAGCAGTTCTTC
cdr3_aa: CASSYETQQQFF

d_call: NA
clone_size: NA
v_call: TRBV12-3/TRBV12-4
j_call: TRBJ1-2
cdr3_nt: TGTGCCAGCAGTTTAGCCCCTGGGACGGCTGGACCCTATGGCTACACCTTC
cdr3_aa: CASSLAPGTAGPYGYTF

d_call: NA
clone_size: few
v_call: TRBV12-3/TRBV12-4
j_call: TRBJ2-1
cdr3_nt: TGTGCCAGCAGTCTCCCTGTTGGTCCCCTCCCCCCTTACAATGAGCAGTTCTTC
cdr3_aa: CASSLPVGPLPPYNEQFF

d_call: NA
clone_size: few
v_call: TRBV19
j_call: TRBJ1-5
cdr3_nt: TGTGCCAGTAGTATTAGACCGCTTAGCAATCAGCCCCAGCATTTT
cdr3_aa: CASSIRPLSNQPQHF

d_call: TRBD1
clone_size: many
v_call: TRBV12-3/TRBV12-4
j_call: TRBJ1-5
cdr3_nt: TGTGCCAGCAGTCTAACCCCGACAGGGGGGATTAGCAATCAGCCCCAGCATTTT
cdr3_aa: CASSLTPTGGISNQPQHF

d_call: NA
clone_size: many
v_call: TRBV7-6
j_call: TRBJ2-7
cdr3_nt: TGTGCCAGCAGCGCACCAGCCTCCAGCGGGCAGTACTTC
cdr3_aa: CASSAPASSGQYF

d_call: NA
clone_size: few
v_call: TRBV20-1
j_call: TRBJ2-5
cdr3_nt: TGCAGTGCCTCCGACTCGGGCCAAGAGACCCAGTACTTC
cdr3_aa: CSASDSGQETQYF

d_call: NA
clone_size: few
v_call: TRBV24-1
j_call: TRBJ2-2
cdr3_nt: TGTGCCACCAGTGACCCCAGTGTCCCCGGGGAGCTGTTTTTT
cdr3_aa: CATSDPSVPGELFF

d_call: TRBD2
clone_size: NA
v_call: TRBV5-8
j_call: TRBJ2-5
cdr3_nt: TGTGCCAGTCCCCCCGGGGGGAACCAAGAGACCCAGTACTTC
cdr3_aa: CASPPGGNQETQYF

d_call: NA
clone_size: NA
v_call: TRBV11-2
j_call: TRBJ1-5
cdr3_nt: TGTGCCAGCAGCTTAGATGGGAGGATAAAGCCCCAGCATTTT
cdr3_aa: CASSLDGRIKPQHF

d_call: TRBD2
clone_size: NA
v_call: TRBV6-6
j_call: TRBJ2-2
cdr3_nt: TGTGCCAGCAGCCTTCTAGCGGGGGGGCGACCGGTCGTCACCGGGGAGCTGTTTTTT
cdr3_aa: CASSLLAGGRPVVTGELFF

d_call: TRBD1
clone_size: NA
v_call: TRBV19
j_call: TRBJ2-7
cdr3_nt: TGTGCCAGTAGTAGACCGGGACAGGGATATTACGAGCAGTACTTC
cdr3_aa: CASSRPGQGYYEQYF

d_call: NA
clone_size: many
v_call: TRBV7-8
j_call: TRBJ2-1
cdr3_nt: TGTGCCAGCAGCTTAGAAGTAGCGGCGGTCTACAATGAGCAGTTCTTC
cdr3_aa: CASSLEVAAVYNEQFF

d_call: NA
clone_size: many
v_call: TRBV7-9
j_call: TRBJ1-3
cdr3_nt: TGTGCCAGCAGCCCGCCCGGACGCCACGCTTCTGGAAACACCATATATTTT
cdr3_aa: CASSPPGRHASGNTIYF

d_call: TRBD1
clone_size: NA
v_call: TRBV4-1
j_call: TRBJ2-7
cdr3_nt: TGCGCCAGCAGCCAACGTACAGGGGCCCACTACGAGCAGTACTTC
cdr3_aa: CASSQRTGAHYEQYF